Listed here are 14 T cell receptor beta chains from one sample, sequenced in a study of blood T cells in healthy people across ages. A sample-barcoded 5' primer and a J-beta primer mix were used in a second PCR of roughly 6 to 11 cycles. One entry per CDR3 protein results from TCRdb running MiXCR on the 5' RACE reads. This table holds approximately 2,000,000 distinct CDR3 sequences, about two fifths found once. The sample was blood. The receptors originated from a human donor in good health.

The gene calls are TRBV20-1 and TRBJ1-5, with D possibly being TRBD1 (5 bases). In germline, CDR1 is DFQATT, CDR2 SNEGSKA (reference sequence). V gave up 0 bases and J gave up 4 bases, with 7 bases separating them. The CDR3 runs to 13 residues. The DNA for the CDR3 is TGCAGTGCTAGAGAGGCAGGGAATCAGCCCCAGCATTTT. This translates into CSAREAGNQPQHF.

This sequence joins TRBV7-9 and TRBJ2-3; 9 nucleotides match TRBD2. The CDR3 runs to 16 residues. After removal of 8 bases from V and 6 bases from J, the junction contained 15 bases not matched to a gene. The germline gives CDR1 SEHNR, CDR2 FQNEAQ (reference sequence). Here the CDR3 DNA reads TGTGCCAGCGCAAGAGCGGGGGGCTCCACTCCGGATACGCAGTATTTT. It is translated as CASARAGGSTPDTQYF.

This chain uses TRBV20-1 with TRBJ2-5; no definite D call. Germline CDR1 is DFQATT and CDR2 is SNEGSKA (reference sequence). CDR3 length: 14 amino acids. V was pared by 3 bases and J by 2 bases, with 13 bases between. The CDR3 DNA is TGCAGTGCTAGTTGGGATCCGAATCAAGAGACCCAGTACTTC. It encodes CSASWDPNQETQYF.

The J gene is TRBJ1-2, the V gene TRBV25-1; D is undetermined. Trimming pared 4 bases from V and 2 bases from J, leaving 11 bases between. The CDR3 has 14 residues. Germline V gene lookup returns CDR1 MGHDK and CDR2 SYGVNS. The CDR3 DNA follows: TGTGCCAGCAGTGCGTGGGAACAGAACTATGGCTACACCTTC. It encodes CASSAWEQNYGYTF.

This chain joins TRBV2 and TRBJ1-1; 8 bases fit TRBD1. Unmatched junction bases numbered 16, after V lost 3 bases and J lost 10 bases. This CDR3 has 16 residues. Germline V lookup: CDR1 SNHLY, CDR2 FYNNEI. The CDR3 is CASSDYPTGASLGAFF. CDR3 coding DNA: TGTGCCAGCAGTGATTACCCGACAGGGGCTAGCTTGGGAGCTTTCTTT.

This chain links TRBV28 with TRBJ2-4, with 7 bases that match TRBD2. Germline-derived CDR1 and CDR2 are MDHEN and SYDVKM. V was pared by 5 bases and J by 8 bases, with 3 bases of the junction left unmatched. CDR3 length: 12 residues. CDR3 nucleotide sequence: TGTGCCAGCAGTAGGGACTATGACATTCAGTACTTC. Protein: CASSRDYDIQYF.

V gene TRBV12-3 or TRBV12-4 combines with J gene TRBJ1-1; D gene unclear. There are 16 residues in the CDR3. V dropped 2 bases and J dropped 11 bases, with 24 bases sitting between them. CDR3: CASSLQDAEWVREAFF. Written as DNA, the CDR3 is TGTGCCAGCAGTTTACAGGACGCCGAATGGGTAAGGGAGGCTTTCTTT.

This clonotype showed up just a few times. The genes are TRBV12-3 or TRBV12-4 and TRBJ2-5; the D gene is possibly TRBD2 (6 bases). Trimming shortened V by 3 bases and J by 11 bases, and 13 bases separated the two germline ends. The CDR3 is made up of 12 amino acids. CDR3 DNA sequence: TGTGCCAGCAGTTTGAACGAGGAGGGGCAGTACTTC. The encoded protein is CASSLNEEGQYF.

The genes are TRBV20-1 and TRBJ1-2; 8 nucleotides line up with TRBD1. The CDR3 is 17 residues long. V lost 6 bases and J lost 7; bases outside the gene matches: 22. The germline CDR1 and CDR2 sequences are DFQATT and SNEGSKA (reference sequence). In nucleotides, the CDR3 is TGCAGTGCACTCAACCCGGGACAGGCCTTGGTGAGGACTGGCTACACCTTC. Amino acid sequence: CSALNPGQALVRTGYTF.

This clonotype occurred many times. This chain joins TRBV5-5 and TRBJ1-5; no definite D call. Between the trimmed V and J ends, which lost 0 bases and 4 bases, there was a span of 11 bases. This CDR3 region has 15 residues. Germline loops: CDR1 SGHKS, CDR2 YYEKEE (reference sequence). CDR3 loop: CASSLGPGGNQPQHF. The CDR3 DNA reads as TGTGCCAGCAGCTTGGGACCGGGCGGGAATCAGCCCCAGCATTTT.

J is TRBJ2-5 and V is TRBV5-6; D is undetermined. Germline CDR1 reads SGHDT; CDR2 reads YYEEEE. V was trimmed by 1 base and J by 1 base, leaving 8 bases between them. This CDR3 contains 14 residues. For the CDR3, the DNA is TGTGCCAGCAGCTTGTGGCCGTTCCAAGAGACCCAGTACTTC. It codes for CASSLWPFQETQYF.

This chain connects TRBV12-3 or TRBV12-4 to TRBJ1-2, with TRBD1 matching over 8 bases. V gave up 8 bases and J gave up 4 bases; unmatched junction bases: 12. The CDR3 runs 15 residues. The CDR3 sequence is CASYKTRGLGYGYTF. The CDR3 nucleotides are TGTGCCAGCTACAAAACCAGGGGGCTGGGCTATGGCTACACCTTC.

This clonotype showed up just a few times. The genes are TRBV5-1 and TRBJ2-1; D gene unclear. Per germline, CDR1 SGHRS and CDR2 YFSETQ. Trimming cost V 4 bases and J 12 bases, with 17 bases left between them. The CDR3 is 13 residues long. In DNA, the CDR3 is TGCGCCAGCAGCCCCACGACGGATTTGGGGCAGTTCTTC. Its translation: CASSPTTDLGQFF.

The chain is built from TRBV7-2 and TRBJ2-5, with TRBD2 matching over 11 bases. The germline V gene has CDR1 SGHTA and CDR2 FQGNSA. This CDR3 spans 15 amino acids. J gave up 5 bases and V 4 bases, and 6 bases lay outside the gene matches. DNA of the CDR3: TGTGCCAGCAGCTCTTCGACTAGCGGGGAGGAGACCCAGTACTTC. Translated, it gives CASSSSTSGEETQYF.